This T cell receptor beta chain was sequenced in a study of T cells after somatic rescue of genetic block. Libraries were prepared by immunoSEQ multiplex PCR; TCRdb keeps only in-frame clonotypes and omits some of them. The repertoire has fewer than 150,000 clones, 85% to 95% of them found once; the top ten carry 1.4%. The germline gives CDR1 MNHNY, CDR2 SVGAGI (reference sequence). V was trimmed by 2 bases and J by 8 bases, leaving 12 bases between them. The CDR3 contains 13 residues. The sequencing input was peripheral blood mononuclear cells (PBMCs). This clonotype was obtained from a woman younger than 30. This rearrangement joins TRBV6-6 to TRBJ1-2, with D possibly TRBD1 on 6 matching bases. The CDR3: CASSYAGEEGYTF. The CDR3 bases are TGTGCCAGCAGTTACGCAGGGGAGGAGGGCTACACCTTC.